The 16 T cell receptor beta chains reported below all come from one sample, sequenced in a study of T cells in Graves' hyperthyroidism and ophthalmopathy (dated by TCRdb to 2018 to 2020). Receptor libraries were prepared by multiplex PCR. Reads for this sample came from an Illumina HiSeq 2000. The TCR beta CDR3 regions were amplified from RNA transcripts. The first round of RT-PCR for the TCR CDR3 was performed with the HTBI primer set and the Qiagen OneStep RT-PCR kit. Using fastp at Q25 and MiXCR, TCRdb reprocessed the public reads and kept productive beta chains. Each entry merges the rows of one CDR3 protein and shows their most common DNA and genes. The sample table lists around 340,000 distinct CDR3 sequences, roughly 20% of them with a count of one. The ten largest clones represent approximately 49% of the sample. Sequenced material: blood. The receptors originated from a woman aged 50 to 65 with Graves' hyperthyroidism.

The table lists this clonotype with a count of one. The chain is built from TRBV18 and TRBJ2-5; D ambiguous. Trimming removed 0 bases from V and 2 bases from J, with 7 bases in between. The germline CDR1 and CDR2 sequences are KGHSH and LQKENI. This CDR3 comprises 14 residues. The CDR3 is CASSPPNEQETQYF. The CDR3, as DNA: TGTGCCAGCTCACCACCGAACGAACAAGAGACCCAGTACTTC. Based on the CDR3 plus reference TRBV18 and TRBJ2-5, the full variable domain is NAGVMQNPRHLVRRRGQEARLRCSPMKGHSHVYWYRQLPEEGLKFMVYLQKENIIDESGMPKERFSAEFPKEGPSILRIQQVVRGDSAAYFCASSPPNEQETQYFGPGTRLLVL.

The chain recombines TRBV5-1 with TRBJ2-3, with TRBD2 identical over 8 bases. The junction had 6 bases not matched to a gene; V was cut back by 0 bases and J by 0 bases. The CDR3 is 17 amino acids. Germline-derived CDR1 and CDR2 are SGHRS and YFSETQ. CDR3 protein: CASSLAGGPKSTDTQYF. CDR3 bases: TGCGCCAGCAGCTTGGCGGGAGGGCCAAAGAGCACAGATACGCAGTATTTT.

This clonotype was seen at least ten times. The rearrangement links TRBV20-1 to TRBJ1-1; no reliable D call. Germline-derived CDR1 and CDR2 are DFQATT and SNEGSKA (reference sequence). This CDR3 is 15 amino acids long. Trimming left V 5 bases short and J 0 bases short, with 16 bases between. CDR3 DNA sequence: TGCAGTGCTTACCCTCCTGGGTCCATGAACACTGAAGCTTTCTTT. Its translation is CSAYPPGSMNTEAFF.

This clonotype was recorded at least ten times. The chain has TRBV20-1 and TRBJ2-7; D may be TRBD2 (5 bases). The V end lost 2 bases, the J end lost 6 bases, and 23 bases lay between the germline ends. CDR1 is DFQATT, CDR2 SNEGSKA, per germline (reference sequence). The CDR3 is 16 amino acids. The CDR3 loop is CSARPTPAPWAGEQYF. The CDR3 nucleotides are TGCAGTGCTAGACCCACTCCAGCGCCTTGGGCGGGCGAGCAGTACTTC.

This chain uses TRBV6-2 or TRBV6-3 with TRBJ2-7, with a weak D call TRBD1 (6 bases). CDR3 length equals 15 residues. Trimming took 5 bases from V and 0 from J, leaving 14 bases between them. Germline CDR1 and CDR2: MNHEY and SVGEGT. CDR3 region: CASSPDLDSSYEQYV. CDR3 nucleotide sequence: TGTGCCAGCAGTCCGGATTTGGACAGCTCCTACGAGCAGTACGTC.

Of note for this clonotype: One end of the junction is discordant with germline, which a read error may explain. CDR3 nucleotides: TGTGTCAGCAGCCTAGGGACAGACTTGAACACTGAAGCTTTCTTT. Its protein product is CVSSLGTDLNTEAFF. The gene calls are TRBV4-2 and TRBJ1-1, with 7 bases identical to TRBD1. There are 15 residues in the CDR3. Germline values: CDR1 LGHNA, CDR2 YNFKEQ.

This clonotype showed up many times. The gene calls are TRBV10-3 and TRBJ1-5; D perhaps matches TRBD1 (5 bases). Trimming pared 2 bases from V and 0 bases from J, leaving 8 bases between. This CDR3 has 15 residues. Per germline, CDR1 ENHRY and CDR2 SYGVKD. DNA for the CDR3: TGTGCCATCAGTGAGGGGGGATATAGCAATCAGCCCCAGCATTTT. It encodes CAISEGGYSNQPQHF.

The J gene is TRBJ1-5, the V gene TRBV5-5; 9 positions agree with TRBD1. Germline assignment: CDR1 SGHKS and CDR2 YYEKEE (reference sequence). Unmatched junction bases numbered 2, after V lost 0 bases and J lost 7 bases. The CDR3 is 14 amino acids. The CDR3 is CASSLGTGVQPQHF. DNA of the CDR3: TGTGCCAGCAGCTTGGGGACAGGGGTACAGCCCCAGCATTTT.

This clonotype came up a few times. This chain links TRBV2 with TRBJ1-1, with TRBD1 matching over 9 bases. Germline CDR1 is SNHLY and CDR2 is FYNNEI. This CDR3 contains 15 residues. With 4 bases clipped from V and 7 bases from J, the junction kept 10 bases outside the gene matches. CDR3 DNA: TGTGCCAGCAGTGTAGGGGGGACAGGGATTAATGAAGCTTTCTTT. Its protein is CASSVGGTGINEAFF.

This clonotype was detected ten times or more. The chain has TRBV11-2 and TRBJ2-3; D might be TRBD2 (6 bases). With 4 bases removed from V and 1 base from J, the gap between germline ends came to 12 bases. There are 15 residues in the CDR3. Per the germline V gene, CDR1 is SGHAT and CDR2 is FQNNGV. The CDR3 coding sequence is TGTGCCAGCAGCTCCATGCCTAGCGGCACAGATACGCAGTATTTT. Protein sequence: CASSSMPSGTDTQYF.

Concerning this clonotype: This may stem from a read error, because a much larger clone lies one nucleotide away. V usage is TRBV10-3 and J usage is TRBJ2-1; a possible D gene is TRBD1 (7 bases). Germline CDR1 ENHRY, CDR2 SYGVKD. The CDR3 is 13 residues long. V lost 4 bases and J 8 bases, leaving 12 bases between the germline ends. The CDR3 DNA follows: TGTGCCATCAGTGTTGACAGGGAGGATGAGCAGTTCTTC. Its protein is CAISVDREDEQFF.

This clonotype was observed a handful of times. This sequence joins TRBV6-6 and TRBJ1-5; D is perhaps TRBD1 (5 bases). This CDR3 has 14 amino acids. Germline CDR1 MNHNY, CDR2 SVGAGI (reference sequence). The germline V and J ends were trimmed by 2 bases and 5 bases, with 10 bases remaining between them. In nucleotides, the CDR3 is TGTGCCAGCAGTTACGAGGGGACCTATCAGCCCCAGCATTTT. It translates to CASSYEGTYQPQHF.

This clonotype was seen once. V and J are TRBV7-9 and TRBJ2-2, with 10 positions matching TRBD1. V was clipped by 2 bases and J by 3 bases; unmatched bases: 3. This CDR3 comprises 16 residues. The V gene's germline CDR1 is SEHNR and CDR2 FQNEAQ (reference sequence). Here the CDR3 DNA reads TGTGCCAGCAGCTTAAGACAGGGGGCGCACACCGGGGAGCTGTTTTTT. Residues: CASSLRQGAHTGELFF.

This sequence joins TRBV12-3 or TRBV12-4 and TRBJ2-5; TRBD2 aligns across 9 bases. The length of the CDR3 is 16 residues. V was pared by 1 base and J by 0 bases, with 3 bases of the junction left unmatched. The CDR3 DNA follows: TGTGCCAGCAGTTTAGGAGCGGGGGGCCACCAAGAGACCCAGTACTTC. Encoded protein: CASSLGAGGHQETQYF.

About this clonotype itself: A read error may be the cause here, since a much bigger clone is one base away. This chain joins TRBV15 and TRBJ2-7; 10 bases map to TRBD2. This CDR3 spans 14 amino acids. V lost 0 bases and J lost 6; bases outside the gene matches: 2. The germline gives CDR1 LNHNV, CDR2 YYDKDF (reference sequence). In DNA form, the CDR3 reads TGTGCCACCAGCAGAGAACTAGCGGGATCCGAGCAGTACTTC. Amino acid sequence: CATSRELAGSEQYF.

There are many counts of this clonotype. The gene calls are TRBV3-1 and TRBJ2-3; 8 positions agree with TRBD1. This CDR3 is built from 15 residues. With 10 bases clipped from V and 4 bases from J, the junction kept 13 bases outside the gene matches. CDR1 is LGHDT and CDR2 is YNNKEL in the germline V gene (reference sequence). CDR3 nucleotides: TGTGCCACCCAAGACGGGACAGGAGGGTCAGATACGCAGTATTTT. Translated: CATQDGTGGSDTQYF.